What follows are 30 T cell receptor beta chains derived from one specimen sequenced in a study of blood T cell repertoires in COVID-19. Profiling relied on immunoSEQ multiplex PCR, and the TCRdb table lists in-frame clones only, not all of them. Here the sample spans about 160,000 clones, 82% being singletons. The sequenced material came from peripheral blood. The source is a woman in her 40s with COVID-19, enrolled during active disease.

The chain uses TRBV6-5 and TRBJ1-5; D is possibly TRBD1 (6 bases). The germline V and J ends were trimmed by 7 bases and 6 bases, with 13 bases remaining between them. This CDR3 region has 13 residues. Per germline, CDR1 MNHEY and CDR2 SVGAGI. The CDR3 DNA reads TGTGCCAGCATCGGGCAGGGGTTTCAGCCCCAGCATTTT. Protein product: CASIGQGFQPQHF.

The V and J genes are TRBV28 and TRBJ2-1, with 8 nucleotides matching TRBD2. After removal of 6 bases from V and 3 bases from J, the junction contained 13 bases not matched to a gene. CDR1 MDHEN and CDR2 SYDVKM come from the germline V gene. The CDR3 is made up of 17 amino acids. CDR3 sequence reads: CASSSPATSGRYNEQFF. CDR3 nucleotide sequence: TGTGCCAGCAGCTCCCCAGCCACTAGCGGACGCTACAATGAGCAGTTCTTC.

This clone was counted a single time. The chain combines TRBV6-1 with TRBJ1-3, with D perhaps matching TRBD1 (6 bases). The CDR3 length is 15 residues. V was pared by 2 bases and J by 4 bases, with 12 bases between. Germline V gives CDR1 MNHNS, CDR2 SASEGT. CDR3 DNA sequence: TGTGCCAGCAGTGAATCCGCAGGGGCGGGAAACACCATATATTTT. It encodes CASSESAGAGNTIYF.

The CDR3 DNA reads TGTGCCAGTAGTACTAGACTAGCGGGGGATCCAGATACGCAGTATTTT. This codes for CASSTRLAGDPDTQYF. The chain is built from TRBV19 and TRBJ2-3, with 12 bases fitting TRBD2. The CDR3 is 16 amino acids. The ends lost 4 bases at V and 4 bases at J; junction bases unmatched: 6. The germline gives CDR1 LNHDA, CDR2 SQIVND (reference sequence). Drawing the rest from reference TRBV19 and TRBJ2-3, the complete variable domain is DGGITQSPKYLFRKEGQNVTLSCEQNLNHDAMYWYRQDPGQGLRLIYYSQIVNDFQKGDIAEGYSVSREKKESFPLTVTSAQKNPTAFYLCASSTRLAGDPDTQYFGPGTRLTVL.

Written as DNA, the CDR3 is TGTGCCAGCAGCCCACGGAGCGGGAGGACTGAAGCTTTCTTT. Translation: CASSPRSGRTEAFF. The genes are TRBV3-1 (or the pseudogene TRBV3-2) and TRBJ1-1; no firm D call. Trimming cost V 4 bases and J 5 bases, with 14 bases left between them. This CDR3 region has 14 residues. Germline lookup yields CDR1 LGHDT and CDR2 YNNKEL (reference sequence).

The CDR3 nucleotides are TGTGCCAGCAGCCCCAACCCCGGGACACCAGAGACCCAGTACTTC. Protein product: CASSPNPGTPETQYF. The chain is built from TRBV7-3 and TRBJ2-5, with a weak D call TRBD1 (6 bases). This CDR3 is built from 15 residues. V shed 5 bases and J shed 4 bases, with 17 bases lying between them. CDR1 is SGHTA and CDR2 is FQGTGA in the germline V gene.

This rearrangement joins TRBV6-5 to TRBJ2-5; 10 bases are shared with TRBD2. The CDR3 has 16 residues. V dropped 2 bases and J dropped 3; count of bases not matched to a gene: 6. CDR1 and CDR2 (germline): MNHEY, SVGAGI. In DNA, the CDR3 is TGTGCCAGCAGTTACGCAGGACTAGCGGCGAAAGAGACCCAGTACTTC. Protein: CASSYAGLAAKETQYF.

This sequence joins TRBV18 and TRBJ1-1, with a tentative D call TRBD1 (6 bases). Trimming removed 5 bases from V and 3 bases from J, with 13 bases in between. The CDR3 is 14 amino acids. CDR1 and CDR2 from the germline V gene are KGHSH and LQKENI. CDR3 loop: CASSKQGEDTEAFF. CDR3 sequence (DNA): TGTGCCAGCTCAAAACAGGGTGAGGACACTGAAGCTTTCTTT.

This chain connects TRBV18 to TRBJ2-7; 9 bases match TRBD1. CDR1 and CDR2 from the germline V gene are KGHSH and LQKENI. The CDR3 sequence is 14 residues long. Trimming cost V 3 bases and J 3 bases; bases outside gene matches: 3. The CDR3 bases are TGTGCCAGCTCACCGAGGACAGGGGTCTACGAGCAGTACTTC. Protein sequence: CASSPRTGVYEQYF.

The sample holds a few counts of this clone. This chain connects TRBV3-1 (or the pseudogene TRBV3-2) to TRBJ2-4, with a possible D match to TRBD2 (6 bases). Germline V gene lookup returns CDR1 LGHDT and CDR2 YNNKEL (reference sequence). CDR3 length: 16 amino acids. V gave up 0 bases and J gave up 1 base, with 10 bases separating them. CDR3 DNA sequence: TGTGCCAGCAGCCAAGACCGGGGGATTGCCAAAAACATTCAGTACTTC. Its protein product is CASSQDRGIAKNIQYF.

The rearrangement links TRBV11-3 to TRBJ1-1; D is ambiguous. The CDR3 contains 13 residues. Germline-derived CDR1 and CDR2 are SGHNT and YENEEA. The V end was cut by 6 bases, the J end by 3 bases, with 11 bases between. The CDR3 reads CASRLNGDTEAFF. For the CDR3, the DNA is TGTGCCAGCAGGCTCAATGGAGACACTGAAGCTTTCTTT.

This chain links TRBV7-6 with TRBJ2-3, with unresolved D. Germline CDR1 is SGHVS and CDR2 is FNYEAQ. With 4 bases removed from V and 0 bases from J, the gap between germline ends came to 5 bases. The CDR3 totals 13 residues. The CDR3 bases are TGTGCCAGCAGCTCCCCTAGCACAGATACGCAGTATTTT. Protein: CASSSPSTDTQYF.

The CDR3 reads CASSTTSTDTQYF. The CDR3 bases are TGTGCCAGCAGCACGACTAGCACAGATACGCAGTATTTT. The chain links TRBV7-6 to TRBJ2-3; D gene unclear. CDR1 is SGHVS and CDR2 is FNYEAQ in the germline V gene. Trimming removed 5 bases from V and 0 bases from J, with 6 bases in between. This CDR3 has 13 residues.

In DNA, the CDR3 is TGTGCCAGCAGTTTAGAAAATTCGTTCGGAGCTTTCTTT. It codes for CASSLENSFGAFF. The rearrangement joins TRBV12-3 or TRBV12-4 to TRBJ1-1; D not certain. The length of the CDR3 is 13 residues. V was trimmed by 1 base and J by 10 bases, leaving 13 bases between them.

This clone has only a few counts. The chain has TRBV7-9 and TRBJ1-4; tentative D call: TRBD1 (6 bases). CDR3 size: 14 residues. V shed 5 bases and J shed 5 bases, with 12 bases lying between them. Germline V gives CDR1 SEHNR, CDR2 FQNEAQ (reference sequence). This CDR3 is CASSQGTQNEKLFF. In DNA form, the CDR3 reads TGTGCCAGCAGCCAGGGGACCCAGAATGAAAAACTGTTTTTT.

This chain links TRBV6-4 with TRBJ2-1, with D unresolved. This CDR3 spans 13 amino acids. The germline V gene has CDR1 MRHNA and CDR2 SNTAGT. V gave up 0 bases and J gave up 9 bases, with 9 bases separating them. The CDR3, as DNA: TGTGCCAGCAGTGACTCTCAGGCAGGTGAGCAGTTCTTC. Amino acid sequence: CASSDSQAGEQFF.

This CDR3 reads CASSTGILNQPQHF. The CDR3 region has the DNA TGTGCCAGCTCGACAGGGATTCTCAATCAGCCCCAGCATTTT. The chain recombines TRBV19 with TRBJ1-5, with TRBD1 matching 7 bases. There are 14 residues in the CDR3. Germline V gene lookup returns CDR1 LNHDA and CDR2 SQIVND (reference sequence). Trimming at V came to 9 bases and at J to 3 bases, leaving 8 bases not matched to a gene.

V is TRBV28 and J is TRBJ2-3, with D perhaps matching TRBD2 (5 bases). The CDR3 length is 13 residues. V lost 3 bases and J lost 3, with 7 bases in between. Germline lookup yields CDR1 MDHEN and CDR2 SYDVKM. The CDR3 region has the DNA TGTGCCAGCAGTTTTAGAGGGACAGATACGCAGTATTTT. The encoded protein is CASSFRGTDTQYF.

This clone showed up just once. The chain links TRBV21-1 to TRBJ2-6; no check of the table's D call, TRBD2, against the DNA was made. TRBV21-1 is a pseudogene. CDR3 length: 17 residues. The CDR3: CASSTWRKDSGANVLTF. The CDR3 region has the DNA TGTGCCAGCAGCACGTGGAGGAAAGACTCTGGGGCCAACGTCCTGACTTTC.

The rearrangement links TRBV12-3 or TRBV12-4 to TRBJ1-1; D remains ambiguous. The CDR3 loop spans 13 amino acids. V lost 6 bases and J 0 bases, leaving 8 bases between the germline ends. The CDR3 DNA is TGTGCCAGCAGGGAACAGTTGAACACTGAAGCTTTCTTT. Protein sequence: CASREQLNTEAFF.

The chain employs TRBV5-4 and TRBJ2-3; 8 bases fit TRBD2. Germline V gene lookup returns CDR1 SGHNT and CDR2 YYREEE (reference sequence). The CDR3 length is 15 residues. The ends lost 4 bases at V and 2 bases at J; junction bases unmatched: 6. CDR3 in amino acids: CASSATGGSTDTQYF. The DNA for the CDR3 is TGTGCCAGCAGCGCTACGGGAGGGTCCACAGATACGCAGTATTTT.

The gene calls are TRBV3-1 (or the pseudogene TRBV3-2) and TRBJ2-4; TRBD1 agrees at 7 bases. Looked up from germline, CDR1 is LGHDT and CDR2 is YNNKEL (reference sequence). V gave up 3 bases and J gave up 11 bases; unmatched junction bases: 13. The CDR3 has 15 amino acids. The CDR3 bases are TGTGCCAGCAGCCAGATTCCACAAGGACAGGCCGTTCAGTACTTC. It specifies CASSQIPQGQAVQYF.

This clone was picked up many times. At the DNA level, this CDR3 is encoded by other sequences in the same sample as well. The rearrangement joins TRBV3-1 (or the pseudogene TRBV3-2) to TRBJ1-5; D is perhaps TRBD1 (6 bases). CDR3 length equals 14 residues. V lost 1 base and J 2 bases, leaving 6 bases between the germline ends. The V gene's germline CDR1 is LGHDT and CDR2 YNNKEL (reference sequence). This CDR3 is CASSQGQGNQPQHF. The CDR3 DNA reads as TGTGCCAGCAGCCAAGGACAGGGCAATCAGCCCCAGCATTTT.

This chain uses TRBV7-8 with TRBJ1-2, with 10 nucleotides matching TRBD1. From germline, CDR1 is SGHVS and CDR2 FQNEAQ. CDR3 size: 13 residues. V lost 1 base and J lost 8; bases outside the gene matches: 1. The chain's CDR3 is CASSLGQGAGYTF. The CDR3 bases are TGTGCCAGCAGCTTAGGACAGGGGGCCGGCTACACCTTC.

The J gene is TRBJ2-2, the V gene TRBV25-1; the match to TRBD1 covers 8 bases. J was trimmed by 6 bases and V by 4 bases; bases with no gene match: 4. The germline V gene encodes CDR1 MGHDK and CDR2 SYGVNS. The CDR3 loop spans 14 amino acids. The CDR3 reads CASSGTGRAGELFF. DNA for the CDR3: TGTGCCAGCAGTGGGACAGGGCGGGCCGGGGAGCTGTTTTTT.

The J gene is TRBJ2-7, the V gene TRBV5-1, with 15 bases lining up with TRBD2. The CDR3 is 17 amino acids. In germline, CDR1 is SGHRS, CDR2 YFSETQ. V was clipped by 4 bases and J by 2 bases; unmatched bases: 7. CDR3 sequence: CASSPGLAGGPAYEQYF. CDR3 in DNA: TGCGCCAGCAGCCCGGGACTAGCGGGAGGCCCAGCCTACGAGCAGTACTTC.

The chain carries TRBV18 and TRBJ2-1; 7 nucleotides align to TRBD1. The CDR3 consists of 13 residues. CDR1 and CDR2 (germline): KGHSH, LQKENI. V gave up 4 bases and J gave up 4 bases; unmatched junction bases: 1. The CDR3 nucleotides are TGTGCCAGCTCACGGGGACAGTACAATGAGCAGTTCTTC. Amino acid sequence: CASSRGQYNEQFF.

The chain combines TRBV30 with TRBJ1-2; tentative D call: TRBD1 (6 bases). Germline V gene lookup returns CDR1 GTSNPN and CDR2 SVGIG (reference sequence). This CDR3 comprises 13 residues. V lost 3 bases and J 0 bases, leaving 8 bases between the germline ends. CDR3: CAWRGTTNYGYTF. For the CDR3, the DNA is TGTGCCTGGAGGGGGACAACTAACTATGGCTACACCTTC.

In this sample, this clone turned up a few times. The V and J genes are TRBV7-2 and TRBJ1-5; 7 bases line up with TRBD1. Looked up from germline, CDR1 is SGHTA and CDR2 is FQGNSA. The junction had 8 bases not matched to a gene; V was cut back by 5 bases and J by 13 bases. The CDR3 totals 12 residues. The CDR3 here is CASSPRTGTQHF. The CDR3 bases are TGTGCCAGCAGCCCCAGGACAGGCACTCAGCATTTT.

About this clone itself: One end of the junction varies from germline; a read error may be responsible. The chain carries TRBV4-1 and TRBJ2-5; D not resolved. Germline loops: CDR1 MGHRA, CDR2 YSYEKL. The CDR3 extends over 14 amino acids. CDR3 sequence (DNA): TGCGCCAGCAGTCAAGGCAACTTCCAAGAGACCCAGTACTTC. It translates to CASSQGNFQETQYF.